This TCR beta chain appears in the sequencing data of a study of beta chain features in type 1 diabetes. Overall study findings and caveats: VDJ junctions from patients with type 1 diabetes contained fewer insertions and more deletions. Among patients with Type 1 diabetes, TCRB CDR3s were moderately but significantly shorter in every one of the four CD4+ subsets.

This clone has more than one count but fewer than ten. Its specificity is unknown. Expressed TCRB transcripts were sequenced because the entire RNA isolate underwent reverse transcription. The repertoire was sequenced with immunoSEQ multiplex PCR; TCRdb's copy has only in-frame clones and lacks some. Of under 300,000 clones in the sample, about 15% are singletons; the top ten hold roughly 0.019%. This CDR3 has 12 residues. Trimming took 4 bases from V and 7 from J; bases not matched to a gene: 2. Germline CDR1 is SQVTM and CDR2 is ANQGSEA. The clonotype comes from a man younger than 45 with type 1 diabetes. Sequenced input: naive CD4+ T cells from blood. V usage is TRBV29-1 and J usage is TRBJ1-2; 11 bases fit TRBD1. CDR3 protein: CSVGTGGLGYTF. CDR3 in DNA: TGCAGCGTTGGGACAGGGGGCCTTGGCTACACCTTC.